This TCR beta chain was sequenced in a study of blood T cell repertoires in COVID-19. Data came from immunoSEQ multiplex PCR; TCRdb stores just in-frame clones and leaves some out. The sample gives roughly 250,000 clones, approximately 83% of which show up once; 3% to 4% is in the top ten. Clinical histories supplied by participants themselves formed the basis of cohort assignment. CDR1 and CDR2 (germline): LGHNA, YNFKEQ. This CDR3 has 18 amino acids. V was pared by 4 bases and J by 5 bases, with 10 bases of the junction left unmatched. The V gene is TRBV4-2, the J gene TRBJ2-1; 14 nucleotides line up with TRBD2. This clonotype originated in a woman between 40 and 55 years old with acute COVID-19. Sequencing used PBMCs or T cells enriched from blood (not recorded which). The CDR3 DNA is TGTGCCAGCAGCCCAGGGACTAGCGGGAGTTATTCGGACAATGAGCAGTTCTTC. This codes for CASSPGTSGSYSDNEQFF.